A single sample gave rise to the 24 T cell receptor beta chains below, sequenced in a study of T cells in localized non-small cell lung cancer. Sequencing was performed with immunoSEQ multiplex PCR; in TCRdb, only in-frame clones are kept and a portion is missing. The repertoire holds tens of thousands of clones, approximately 80% seen once, with 8% to 10% in the top ten. The starting material was peripheral blood, obtained before any cancer treatment. Receptors were obtained from a female donor older than 55 with stage I lung adenocarcinoma.

J is TRBJ2-1 and V is TRBV9; 7 nucleotides align to TRBD1. CDR1 is SGDLS, CDR2 YYNGEE, per germline. The ends lost 4 bases at V and 6 bases at J; junction bases unmatched: 13. This CDR3 region has 16 residues. The CDR3 is CASSSPPGQLLNEQFF. DNA of the CDR3: TGTGCCAGCAGCTCCCCCCCGGGACAGCTCCTCAATGAGCAGTTCTTC.

The chain recombines TRBV7-2 with TRBJ2-1; D may be TRBD1 or TRBD2 (5 bases each). Germline CDR1 reads SGHTA; CDR2 reads FQGNSA. The CDR3 has 13 amino acids. Trimming took off 4 bases at V and 5 bases at J, with 9 bases between the two ends. Here the CDR3 DNA reads TGTGCCAGCAGCTCCGAGGGGCACAATGAGCAGTTCTTC. Encoded protein: CASSSEGHNEQFF.

The chain is built from TRBV2 and TRBJ2-7, with D hard to call. The germline CDR1 and CDR2 sequences are SNHLY and FYNNEI. The V and J ends lost 11 bases and 2 bases respectively, with 10 bases between them. The CDR3 spans 11 residues. In DNA form, the CDR3 reads TGTGCCTCCGGGCCGCCCTACGAGCAGTACTTC. As protein: CASGPPYEQYF.

The V call is TRBV10-3, the J call TRBJ1-6; a possible D gene is TRBD1 (6 bases). V gave up 4 bases and J gave up 9 bases, with 10 bases separating them. CDR1 ENHRY and CDR2 SYGVKD come from the germline V gene. The CDR3 consists of 13 residues. CDR3 DNA: TGTGCCATCAGTGGCGCAGGGGTTTCACCCCTCCACTTT. Amino acid sequence: CAISGAGVSPLHF.

As to this clone: Other DNA variants within this sample encode the same CDR3. The rearrangement uses TRBV5-4 and TRBJ1-1; 7 nucleotides align to TRBD1. The germline V gene encodes CDR1 SGHNT and CDR2 YYREEE (reference sequence). This CDR3 has 14 amino acids. V lost 2 bases to trimming and J lost 1 base; unmatched junction nucleotides: 2. The CDR3: CASSLQGRNTEAFF. CDR3 sequence (DNA): TGTGCCAGCAGCTTACAGGGGAGGAACACTGAAGCTTTCTTT. The full variable domain, completed using reference TRBV5-4 and TRBJ1-1, is ETGVTQSPTHLIKTRGQQVTLRCSSQSGHNTVSWYQQALGQGPQFIFQYYREEENGRGNFPPRFSGLQFPNYSSELNVNALELDDSALYLCASSLQGRNTEAFFGQGTRLTVV.

This sequence joins TRBV2 and TRBJ2-1; 10 bases map to TRBD2. Germline loops: CDR1 SNHLY, CDR2 FYNNEI. The ends lost 6 bases at V and 13 bases at J; junction bases unmatched: 9. This CDR3 comprises 13 residues. The chain's CDR3 is CASSEREGDFQFF. DNA of the CDR3: TGTGCCAGCAGCGAGCGGGAGGGCGATTTTCAGTTCTTC.

Concerning this clone: Distinct nucleotide sequences in the sample also encode this CDR3. The chain has TRBV7-2 and TRBJ2-7; no clear D. The CDR3 consists of 12 residues. The V and J ends lost 2 bases and 2 bases respectively, with 4 bases between them. Germline-derived CDR1 and CDR2 are SGHTA and FQGNSA. CDR3 nucleotides: TGTGCCAGCAGCTTATTTCCCTACGAGCAGTACTTC. The encoded protein is CASSLFPYEQYF.

The rearrangement links TRBV4-3 to TRBJ1-5; TRBD1 is a possible D gene (6 bases). CDR3 length: 15 residues. V was pared by 1 base and J by 7 bases, with 14 bases between. Per the germline V gene, CDR1 is LGHNA and CDR2 is YSLEER. In DNA form, the CDR3 reads TGCGCCAGCAGCCAAGTAGGGGGGCGCGCCCAGCCCCAGCATTTT. Protein: CASSQVGGRAQPQHF.

The rearrangement joins TRBV7-9 to TRBJ2-5; possible D gene TRBD1, 6 bases. Trimming removed 1 base at V and 5 bases at J, with 14 bases between. In germline, CDR1 is SEHNR, CDR2 FQNEAQ (reference sequence). The CDR3 spans 15 residues. The CDR3 here is CASSLGGGRGETQYF. In nucleotides, the CDR3 is TGTGCCAGCAGCTTAGGAGGGGGAAGAGGGGAGACCCAGTACTTC.

The V gene is TRBV11-1, the J gene TRBJ1-6, with a weak D call TRBD1 (5 bases). V was pared by 3 bases and J by 7 bases, with 13 bases between. In germline, CDR1 is SGHAT, CDR2 FQDESV (reference sequence). CDR3 length: 15 amino acids. The CDR3 here is CASSLVAGANSPLHF. The DNA of the CDR3 is TGTGCCAGCAGCTTGGTCGCTGGGGCAAATTCACCCCTCCACTTT.

About this clone itself: Different DNA sequences within this sample yield the same CDR3. The CDR3 reads CASSLLGYGYTF. The CDR3 coding sequence is TGTGCCAGCAGCTTGTTGGGCTATGGCTACACCTTC. The J gene is TRBJ1-2, the V gene TRBV5-6, with no clear D. This CDR3 is built from 12 residues. The germline V and J ends were trimmed by 1 base and 4 bases, with 5 bases remaining between them. From germline, CDR1 is SGHDT and CDR2 YYEEEE.

The chain recombines TRBV9 with TRBJ1-5, with TRBD1 matching 8 bases. V shed 2 bases, J shed 2 bases, and the junction held 0 bases outside the gene matches. The CDR3 length is 14 residues. The germline gives CDR1 SGDLS, CDR2 YYNGEE. In DNA form, the CDR3 reads TGTGCCAGCAGCGTGGGACAGGGCAATCAGCCCCAGCATTTT. It translates to CASSVGQGNQPQHF.

This clone appeared a few times. CDR3 sequence: CASSTAGGGTDTQYF. The DNA of the CDR3 is TGTGCCAGCAGTACCGCGGGGGGAGGGACAGATACGCAGTATTTT. The chain is built from TRBV6-6 and TRBJ2-3; 8 positions match TRBD2. Trimming cost V 5 bases and J 3 bases; bases outside gene matches: 7. The CDR3 extends over 15 amino acids. Per germline, CDR1 MNHNY and CDR2 SVGAGI (reference sequence).

This chain joins TRBV5-1 and TRBJ2-2; D gene uncertain. Deletions cut 5 bases from V and 5 bases from J, with 13 bases between. The CDR3 consists of 14 residues. Germline V gives CDR1 SGHRS, CDR2 YFSETQ. The CDR3 DNA reads as TGCGCCAGCAGTTCCCAAACCAGGACCGGGGAGCTGTTTTTT. Residues: CASSSQTRTGELFF.

The V gene is TRBV5-4, the J gene TRBJ2-3, with D maybe TRBD2 (6 bases). Germline-derived CDR1 and CDR2 are SGHNT and YYREEE (reference sequence). The CDR3 runs to 12 residues. V was pared by 4 bases and J by 10 bases, with 13 bases between. CDR3 in amino acids: CASSTPGLPQYF. The CDR3, as DNA: TGTGCCAGCAGCACACCGGGACTGCCGCAGTATTTT.

The chain employs TRBV13 and TRBJ1-4; TRBD1 matches 7 bases. V shed 5 bases, J shed 5 bases, and the junction held 17 bases outside the gene matches. The germline V gene has CDR1 PRHDT and CDR2 FYEKMQ (reference sequence). The CDR3 extends over 18 amino acids. CDR3 bases: TGTGCCAGCAGCCTCGGGACAGCTGACCCTCCAAGAAATGAAAAACTGTTTTTT. This sequence encodes CASSLGTADPPRNEKLFF.

This chain connects TRBV7-9 to TRBJ2-2; D may match TRBD1 or TRBD2 (6 bases each). CDR1 is SEHNR, CDR2 FQNEAQ, per germline (reference sequence). The CDR3 runs to 16 residues. Trimming removed 6 bases from V and 6 bases from J, with 20 bases in between. For the CDR3, the DNA is TGTGCCAGCAGGCCACAGGGCCGGGGGATAGCCGGGGAGCTGTTTTTT. This gives the protein CASRPQGRGIAGELFF.

The chain joins TRBV5-1 to TRBJ2-7; D ambiguous. The germline CDR1 and CDR2 sequences are SGHRS and YFSETQ. V was clipped by 1 base and J by 3 bases, with 5 bases between them. CDR3 size: 12 residues. DNA for the CDR3: TGCGCCAGCAGCTTGTCTAGCTACGAGCAGTACTTC. Translation: CASSLSSYEQYF.

The chain is built from TRBV19 and TRBJ2-7, with TRBD1 matching 9 bases. CDR1 is LNHDA, CDR2 SQIVND, per germline (reference sequence). The J segment lost 1 base and the V segment lost 5 bases, leaving 9 bases of the junction unmatched. The CDR3 sequence is 16 residues long. The CDR3 here is CASSAMAGQGSYEQYF. CDR3 DNA sequence: TGTGCCAGTAGTGCAATGGCGGGACAGGGTTCCTACGAGCAGTACTTC.

The chain has TRBV5-8 and TRBJ2-1; 7 bases map to TRBD2. J lost 5 bases, V lost 0 bases, and 2 bases had no gene match. The CDR3 has 14 amino acids. Germline V gene data show CDR1 as SGHTS and CDR2 as YDEGEE. CDR3 protein: CASSLVRGDNEQFF. CDR3 in DNA: TGTGCCAGCAGCTTGGTTCGGGGGGACAATGAGCAGTTCTTC.

The chain combines TRBV27 with TRBJ2-7, with TRBD1 as a possible D gene (5 bases). The CDR3 runs to 13 residues. Germline CDR1 MNHEY, CDR2 SMNVEV (reference sequence). V was clipped by 2 bases and J by 4 bases, with 9 bases between them. In DNA form, the CDR3 reads TGTGCCAGCAGTTTAGTGAAGGGGTACGAGCAGTACTTC. This gives the protein CASSLVKGYEQYF.

This clone was seen only once. J is TRBJ1-2 and V is TRBV6-5; D remains ambiguous. CDR1 is MNHEY, CDR2 SVGAGI, per germline. The CDR3 sequence is 13 residues long. The ends were cut back, 4 bases at V and 2 bases at J, with 8 bases in the middle. The CDR3 sequence is CASSSSANYGYTF. The CDR3 nucleotides read TGTGCCAGCAGTTCTTCCGCAAACTATGGCTACACCTTC.

This clone is a singleton in its sample. V gene TRBV9 combines with J gene TRBJ1-2; D not resolved. With 3 bases removed from V and 7 bases from J, the gap between germline ends came to 7 bases. CDR3 size: 11 residues. Germline loops: CDR1 SGDLS, CDR2 YYNGEE. For the CDR3, the DNA is TGTGCCAGCAGCGACCGACTTGGCTACACCTTC. Its protein is CASSDRLGYTF.

The chain has TRBV29-1 and TRBJ1-1, with unresolved D. The CDR3 extends over 13 amino acids. V lost 6 bases, J lost 0 bases, and 11 bases lay in between. Germline V gene data show CDR1 as SQVTM and CDR2 as ANQGSEA. This CDR3 reads CSVGGRLNTEAFF. The DNA for the CDR3 is TGCAGCGTCGGCGGCCGTTTGAACACTGAAGCTTTCTTT.